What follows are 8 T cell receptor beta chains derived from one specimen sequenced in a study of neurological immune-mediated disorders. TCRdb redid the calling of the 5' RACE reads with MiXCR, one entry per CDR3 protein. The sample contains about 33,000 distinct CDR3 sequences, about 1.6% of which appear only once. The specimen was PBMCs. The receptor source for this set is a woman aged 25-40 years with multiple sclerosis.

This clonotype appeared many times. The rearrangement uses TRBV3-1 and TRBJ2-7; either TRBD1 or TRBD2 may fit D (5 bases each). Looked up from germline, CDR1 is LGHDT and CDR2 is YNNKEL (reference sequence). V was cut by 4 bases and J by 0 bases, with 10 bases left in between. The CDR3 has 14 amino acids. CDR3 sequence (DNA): TGTGCCAGCAGCCGGGACGGCAGCTCCTACGAGCAGTACTTC. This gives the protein CASSRDGSSYEQYF.

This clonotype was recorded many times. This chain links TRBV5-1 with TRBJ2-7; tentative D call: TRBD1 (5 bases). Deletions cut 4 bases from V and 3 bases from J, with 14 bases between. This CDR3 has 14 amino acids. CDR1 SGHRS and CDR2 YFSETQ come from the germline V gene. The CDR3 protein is CASSPRTRFYEQYF. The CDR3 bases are TGCGCCAGCAGCCCCCGGACACGCTTCTACGAGCAGTACTTC.

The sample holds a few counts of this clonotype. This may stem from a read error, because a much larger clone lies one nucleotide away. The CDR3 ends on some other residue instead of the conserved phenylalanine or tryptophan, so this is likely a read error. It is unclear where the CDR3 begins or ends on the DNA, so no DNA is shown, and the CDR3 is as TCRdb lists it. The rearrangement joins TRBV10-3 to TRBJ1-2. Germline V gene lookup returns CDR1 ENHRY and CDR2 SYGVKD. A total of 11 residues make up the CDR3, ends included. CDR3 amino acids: CAVRTTGGYTC.

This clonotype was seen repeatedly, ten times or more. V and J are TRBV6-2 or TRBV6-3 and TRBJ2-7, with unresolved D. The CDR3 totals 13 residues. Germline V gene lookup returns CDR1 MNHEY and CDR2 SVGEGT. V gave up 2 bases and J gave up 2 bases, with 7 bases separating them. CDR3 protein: CASSYPPTYEQYF. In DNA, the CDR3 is TGTGCCAGCAGTTACCCACCTACCTACGAGCAGTACTTC.

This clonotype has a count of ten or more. The CDR3 sequence is CASEEGYEQYF. CDR3 DNA sequence: TGTGCCAGCGAGGAGGGCTACGAGCAGTACTTC. This chain connects TRBV27 to TRBJ2-7, with D tentatively TRBD2 (6 bases). The CDR3 runs 11 residues. V was pared by 8 bases and J by 3 bases, with 8 bases between. Germline V gives CDR1 MNHEY, CDR2 SMNVEV (reference sequence).

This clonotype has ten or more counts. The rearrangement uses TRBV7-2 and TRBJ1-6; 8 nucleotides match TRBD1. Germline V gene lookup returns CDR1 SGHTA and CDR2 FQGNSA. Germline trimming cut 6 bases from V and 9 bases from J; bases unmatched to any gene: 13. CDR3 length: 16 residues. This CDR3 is CASSPQGASGSSPLHF. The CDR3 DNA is TGTGCCAGCAGTCCGCAGGGGGCAAGCGGGAGTTCACCCCTCCACTTT.

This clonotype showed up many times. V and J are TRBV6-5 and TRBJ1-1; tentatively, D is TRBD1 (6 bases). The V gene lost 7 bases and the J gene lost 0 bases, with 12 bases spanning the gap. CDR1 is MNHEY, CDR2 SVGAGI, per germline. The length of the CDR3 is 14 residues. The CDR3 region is CASTDRTLNTEAFF. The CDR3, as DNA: TGTGCCAGCACCGACAGGACACTGAACACTGAAGCTTTCTTT.

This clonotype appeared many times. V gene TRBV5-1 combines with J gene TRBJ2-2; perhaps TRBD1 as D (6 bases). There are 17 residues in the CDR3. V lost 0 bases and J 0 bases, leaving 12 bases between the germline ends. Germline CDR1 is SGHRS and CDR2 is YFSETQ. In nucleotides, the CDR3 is TGCGCCAGCAGCTTGGGACCGGGACACCCGAACACCGGGGAGCTGTTTTTT. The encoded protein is CASSLGPGHPNTGELFF.